The next 29 T cell receptor beta chains were all read from a single sample in a study of T cells after yellow fever vaccination. TCRdb itself ran the 5' RACE reads through MiXCR, one entry per CDR3 protein. This sample carries a few hundred thousand distinct CDR3 sequences, about 7.8% of them seen once, and the ten largest clones take approximately 16%. Sequences were derived from PBMCs, sampled about 41 days after the first yellow fever vaccination. These receptors were taken from a man aged 18-30 years who received the YFV17D yellow fever vaccine.

This clonotype was seen more than once but under ten times. The V gene is TRBV12-3 or TRBV12-4, the J gene TRBJ2-1; 10 bases are shared with TRBD1. The CDR3 is 15 amino acids. V gave up 5 bases and J gave up 8 bases; unmatched junction bases: 9. The CDR3 sequence: CASSKGQGDPDEQFF. In nucleotides, the CDR3 is TGTGCCAGCAGTAAAGGACAGGGGGACCCGGATGAGCAGTTCTTC.

This clonotype was found a few times. The gene calls are TRBV11-2 and TRBJ2-7; TRBD1 is a possible D gene (7 bases). Germline V gene lookup returns CDR1 SGHAT and CDR2 FQNNGV. Deletions cut 5 bases from V and 4 bases from J, with 21 bases between. The CDR3 runs to 16 residues. CDR3 sequence (DNA): TGTGCCAGCAGCATCAACGGAGGGACAGCGGCTTACGAGCAGTACGTC. This gives the protein CASSINGGTAAYEQYV.

This clonotype was seen a handful of times. The V and J genes are TRBV7-9 and TRBJ2-3; 10 positions match TRBD1. V gave up 2 bases and J gave up 2 bases; unmatched junction bases: 4. Germline CDR1 is SEHNR and CDR2 is FQNEAQ (reference sequence). The CDR3 length is 16 residues. The CDR3 region is CASSLTGTGVTDTQYF. In nucleotides, the CDR3 is TGTGCCAGCAGCTTAACCGGGACAGGGGTCACAGATACGCAGTATTTT.

J is TRBJ2-2 and V is TRBV4-2; 11 positions match TRBD2. The junction had 3 bases not matched to a gene; V was cut back by 6 bases and J by 3 bases. Germline CDR1 and CDR2: LGHNA and YNFKEQ. The CDR3 sequence is 15 residues long. The CDR3 loop reads CASRGTSGYTGELFF. In nucleotides, the CDR3 is TGTGCCAGCAGGGGGACTAGCGGATACACCGGGGAGCTGTTTTTT.

The sample holds many counts of this clonotype. The rearrangement uses TRBV6-5 and TRBJ2-5, with D perhaps matching TRBD1 or TRBD2 (7 bases each). This CDR3 is built from 14 residues. V shed 0 bases and J shed 7 bases, with 12 bases lying between them. Germline lookup yields CDR1 MNHEY and CDR2 SVGAGI. The CDR3 DNA is TGTGCCAGCAGTTACTCGGGAGGGGACAGGACCCAGTACTTC. Protein: CASSYSGGDRTQYF.

V gene TRBV20-1 combines with J gene TRBJ2-7; 9 nucleotides agree with TRBD2. From germline, CDR1 is DFQATT and CDR2 SNEGSKA (reference sequence). The CDR3 length is 14 residues. V shed 7 bases and J 6 bases; nucleotides not matched to a gene: 13. The CDR3 protein is CSVGLPAGGAEQYF. CDR3 nucleotides: TGCAGTGTAGGGCTTCCAGCGGGGGGTGCCGAGCAGTACTTC.

CDR3 DNA: TGTGCCACCAGCTCGAATTTGGGGGGGCGACTTAACACCGGGGAGCTGTTTTTT. Amino acids: CATSSNLGGRLNTGELFF. V gene TRBV15 combines with J gene TRBJ2-2; D perhaps matches TRBD2 (7 bases). The CDR3 length is 18 residues. Trimming stripped 5 bases from V and 2 bases from J, with 21 bases between. The germline CDR1 and CDR2 sequences are LNHNV and YYDKDF (reference sequence).

This clonotype was observed a few times. In DNA form, the CDR3 reads TGTGCCAGCAGCCCCGGGGTAGCGGGACCGGAGACCCAGTACTTC. Residues: CASSPGVAGPETQYF. The chain employs TRBV5-4 and TRBJ2-5; the match to TRBD2 covers 8 bases. J was trimmed by 5 bases and V by 4 bases; bases with no gene match: 10. Germline-derived CDR1 and CDR2 are SGHNT and YYREEE (reference sequence). The CDR3 covers 15 residues.

This chain links TRBV7-9 with TRBJ2-5; D gene ambiguous. Germline V gives CDR1 SEHNR, CDR2 FQNEAQ (reference sequence). The CDR3 has 12 amino acids. Trimming pared 5 bases from V and 5 bases from J, leaving 9 bases between. The CDR3 DNA reads TGTGCCAGCAGCCCAGCCGATGAGACCCAGTACTTC. Amino acids: CASSPADETQYF.

Only a few counts were recorded for this clonotype. The rearrangement links TRBV11-1 to TRBJ2-1; D is perhaps TRBD2 (6 bases). Germline CDR1 and CDR2: SGHAT and FQDESV (reference sequence). Trimming left V 2 bases short and J 0 bases short, with 14 bases between. The CDR3 runs 17 residues. CDR3 sequence: CASSLSGGTRSYNEQFF. CDR3 nucleotides: TGTGCCAGCAGCTTATCCGGCGGGACCCGCTCCTACAATGAGCAGTTCTTC.

This clonotype was seen more than once but under ten times. The rearrangement links TRBV12-3 or TRBV12-4 to TRBJ2-5; 8 nucleotides line up with TRBD2. The CDR3 runs to 14 residues. The junction had 5 bases not matched to a gene; V was cut back by 5 bases and J by 3 bases. The CDR3 is CASSTTSAEETQYF. In DNA, the CDR3 is TGTGCCAGCAGTACGACTAGCGCGGAAGAGACCCAGTACTTC.

In this sample, this clonotype turned up many times. The chain carries TRBV7-2 and TRBJ1-1; D remains unclear. This CDR3 contains 16 residues. Germline V lookup: CDR1 SGHTA, CDR2 FQGNSA. With 1 base removed from V and 0 bases from J, the gap between germline ends came to 12 bases. The CDR3 region has the DNA TGTGCCAGCAGCTTAGGAGGACTCCTCTTGAACACTGAAGCTTTCTTT. Amino acids: CASSLGGLLLNTEAFF.

This clonotype was observed at least ten times. The chain is built from TRBV5-1 and TRBJ1-1; 7 nucleotides align to TRBD1. In germline, CDR1 is SGHRS, CDR2 YFSETQ. The ends lost 2 bases at V and 4 bases at J; junction bases unmatched: 8. CDR3 length equals 15 residues. As DNA, the CDR3 is TGCGCCAGCAGCTTATCGACAGGGCAAGCCACTGAAGCTTTCTTT. It specifies CASSLSTGQATEAFF.

This clonotype was seen ten or more times. This chain uses TRBV10-3 with TRBJ2-2, with D possibly matching TRBD2 (6 bases). Germline-derived CDR1 and CDR2 are ENHRY and SYGVKD. Trimming stripped 0 bases from V and 0 bases from J, with 11 bases between. The CDR3 has 17 amino acids. The CDR3 coding sequence is TGTGCCATCAGTGAGTCGGGGGGACTCGCGAACACCGGGGAGCTGTTTTTT. Protein: CAISESGGLANTGELFF.

The sample holds a few counts of this clonotype. The rearrangement uses TRBV5-8 and TRBJ1-2; D remains ambiguous. The V gene's germline CDR1 is SGHTS and CDR2 YDEGEE. V lost 0 bases, J lost 4 bases, and 7 bases lay in between. The CDR3 contains 13 residues. The DNA for the CDR3 is TGTGCCAGCAGCTTGGCGGGGATCTATGGCTACACCTTC. Translated: CASSLAGIYGYTF.

This clonotype was recorded a few times. The V call is TRBV7-2, the J call TRBJ2-2; D is uncertain. This CDR3 contains 14 residues. Between the trimmed V and J ends, which lost 5 bases and 4 bases, there was a span of 11 bases. The germline V gene has CDR1 SGHTA and CDR2 FQGNSA. The CDR3 loop is CASSRRTGTGELFF. The CDR3 DNA follows: TGTGCCAGCAGCCGTCGCACCGGCACCGGGGAGCTGTTTTTT.

This clonotype appeared a few times. The J gene is TRBJ2-7, the V gene TRBV11-2, with TRBD1 identical over 8 bases. Germline V gene sequence: CDR1 SGHAT, CDR2 FQNNGV. J gave up 1 base and V 6 bases, and 8 bases lay outside the gene matches. The CDR3 runs 15 residues. The CDR3 DNA reads as TGTGCCAGCAGTCGCCGAGGACAGGGTTCCTACGAGCAGTACTTC. This encodes CASSRRGQGSYEQYF.

A word on this clonotype: This CDR3 is missing its conserved last phenylalanine or tryptophan, likely due to a read error. It is unclear where the CDR3 begins or ends on the DNA, so no DNA is shown, and the CDR3 is as TCRdb lists it. The genes are TRBV21-1 and TRBJ2-7; no DNA check was done on the table's D call, TRBD1. TRBV21-1 is labeled a pseudogene. The CDR3 is 14 residues long, ends included. The CDR3 reads CASTRPPGIYEQYD.

The table lists this clonotype with a few counts. The genes are TRBV18 and TRBJ2-6, with D possibly matching TRBD2 (6 bases). The V end was cut by 2 bases, the J end by 1 base, with 12 bases between. CDR1 and CDR2 (germline): KGHSH, LQKENI. This CDR3 is built from 17 residues. The CDR3: CASSPRLSGSGANVLTF. Written as DNA, the CDR3 is TGTGCCAGCTCACCAAGGTTAAGCGGGTCTGGGGCCAACGTCCTGACTTTC.

In its sample, this clonotype was seen a few times. This sequence joins TRBV6-1 and TRBJ1-1; 9 bases fit TRBD1. The CDR3 totals 13 residues. V gave up 6 bases and J gave up 10 bases; unmatched junction bases: 9. Per germline, CDR1 MNHNS and CDR2 SASEGT. This CDR3 reads CASSSDRGYAAFF. The CDR3 DNA reads TGTGCCAGCAGCTCGGACAGGGGATATGCAGCTTTCTTT.

This clonotype was seen a few times. V gene TRBV6-4 combines with J gene TRBJ2-6; D gene unclear. Trimming took off 2 bases at V and 9 bases at J, with 17 bases between the two ends. Germline CDR1 reads MRHNA; CDR2 reads SNTAGT. CDR3 length equals 16 residues. Here the CDR3 reads CASSDVTAFEVNVLTF. As DNA, the CDR3 is TGTGCCAGCAGTGACGTAACAGCCTTTGAGGTCAACGTCCTGACTTTC.

This clonotype was recorded a few times. The V call is TRBV27, the J call TRBJ2-1; a weak D match, TRBD2 (5 bases). Trimming shortened V by 2 bases and J by 4 bases, and 9 bases separated the two germline ends. CDR3 length: 14 amino acids. Germline V gene lookup returns CDR1 MNHEY and CDR2 SMNVEV (reference sequence). CDR3 region: CASSLRGFYNEQFF. The CDR3 DNA is TGTGCCAGCAGTTTACGGGGTTTTTACAATGAGCAGTTCTTC.

This chain connects TRBV5-1 to TRBJ2-2; D possibly corresponds to TRBD2 (6 bases). CDR1 is SGHRS, CDR2 YFSETQ, per germline. This CDR3 region has 15 residues. The ends were cut back, 9 bases at V and 0 bases at J, with 15 bases in the middle. The CDR3 spells CATRLEGANTGELFF. CDR3 sequence (DNA): TGCGCCACCAGGTTGGAGGGAGCGAACACCGGGGAGCTGTTTTTT.

The chain combines TRBV2 with TRBJ2-1, with TRBD1 matching 9 bases. Germline lookup yields CDR1 SNHLY and CDR2 FYNNEI. The CDR3 extends over 13 amino acids. After removal of 11 bases from V and 4 bases from J, the junction contained 6 bases not matched to a gene. The CDR3 nucleotides are TGTGCCTGTGGACAGGGGCGATACAATGAGCAGTTCTTC. It translates to CACGQGRYNEQFF.

The V call is TRBV7-2, the J call TRBJ1-1; D remains ambiguous. The CDR3 has 15 residues. The V end was cut by 4 bases, the J end by 0 bases, with 12 bases between. Germline V gene lookup returns CDR1 SGHTA and CDR2 FQGNSA. The CDR3 spells CASSSRATVNTEAFF. DNA for the CDR3: TGTGCCAGCAGCTCTAGGGCGACGGTGAACACTGAAGCTTTCTTT. The whole variable domain, filled in from reference TRBV7-2 and TRBJ1-1, reads GAGVSQSPSNKVTEKGKDVELRCDPISGHTALYWYRQSLGQGLEFLIYFQGNSAPDKSGLPSDRFSAERTGGSVSTLTIQRTQQEDSAVYLCASSSRATVNTEAFFGQGTRLTVV.

This chain uses TRBV11-2 with TRBJ1-4; the D is unclear. Germline V lookup: CDR1 SGHAT, CDR2 FQNNGV. V dropped 5 bases and J dropped 5 bases, with 9 bases sitting between them. This CDR3 comprises 13 residues. The CDR3 bases are TGTGCCAGCAGCCCACTTCTAAATGAAAAACTGTTTTTT. Translation: CASSPLLNEKLFF.

The rearrangement uses TRBV12-3 or TRBV12-4 and TRBJ1-1, with 11 bases lining up with TRBD1. This CDR3 contains 14 residues. V gave up 5 bases and J gave up 10 bases; unmatched junction bases: 9. CDR3 sequence (DNA): TGTGCCAGCAGTCGGACAGGGGGCGATGTTGGAGCTTTCTTT. Its protein product is CASSRTGGDVGAFF.

This clonotype appeared a few times. V gene TRBV7-3 combines with J gene TRBJ2-5; D is possibly TRBD2 (6 bases). The germline V gene has CDR1 SGHTA and CDR2 FQGTGA. Trimming removed 5 bases from V and 3 bases from J, with 10 bases in between. The CDR3 contains 13 residues. The CDR3 region is CASSPGVEETQYF. The CDR3 bases are TGTGCCAGCAGCCCGGGGGTGGAAGAGACCCAGTACTTC.

In its sample, this clonotype was seen a few times. The genes are TRBV3-1 and TRBJ1-6, with 7 bases fitting TRBD1. The V segment lost 3 bases and the J segment 6 bases; nucleotides outside the gene matches: 8. Germline V CDR1 and CDR2: LGHDT, YNNKEL (reference sequence). The CDR3 is 16 residues long. The CDR3 reads CASSQDLGQFNSPLHF. The DNA of the CDR3 is TGTGCCAGCAGCCAGGACTTGGGACAGTTTAATTCACCCCTCCACTTT.